A selection of T cell receptor beta chains follows, all from one sample in a study of cytomegalovirus exposure and HLA in healthy donors. Clones were read by immunoSEQ multiplex PCR, and TCRdb kept only the in-frame ones, dropping some. The sample shows around 60,000 clones, around 96% of them seen only once. Sequenced: PBMCs. These receptor sequences come from a woman under 30 in good health and CMV-seronegative. Both conserved end residues are part of each CDR3. Each record gives: clone size, V gene, J gene, D gene, CDR3 length, CDR3 DNA, CDR3 protein. D genes are given only for firm matches. Size is stated for part of the rows, as once, few or many counts, or as a class when the clone is expanded.

-	TRBV4-3	TRBJ1-4	-	14	TGCGCCAGCAGCCGTTACAGGTCCCATGAAAAACTGTTTTTT	CASSRYRSHEKLFF
-	TRBV10-3	TRBJ1-1	-	14	TGTGCCATCAGTGAGGGGCAGGGGTTAACTGAAGCTTTCTTT	CAISEGQGLTEAFF
once	TRBV4-3	TRBJ2-7	TRBD1	15	TGCGCCAGCAGCCAAGCCGGGACAGGGGGCTACGAGCAGTACTTC	CASSQAGTGGYEQYF
once	TRBV6-6	TRBJ1-5	-	16	TGTGCCAGCAGCCAGCCCCAGGGTGATAGCAATCAGCCCCAGCATTTT	CASSQPQGDSNQPQHF
-	TRBV7-3	TRBJ2-2	TRBD1	16	TGTGCCAGCAGCTTAACCGGGACAGTGGTCACCGGGGAGCTGTTTTTT	CASSLTGTVVTGELFF
-	TRBV5-6	TRBJ1-1	-	16	TGTGCCAGCAGCTCCCCCGGGGGGGGTTGGGGGACTGAAGCTTTCTTT	CASSSPGGGWGTEAFF
once	TRBV7-2	TRBJ2-1	-	15	TGTGCCAGCAGCTACTGGGACGCAGGGGCCGGGGAGCAGTTCTTC	CASSYWDAGAGEQFF
once	TRBV5-4	TRBJ2-6	TRBD1	18	TGTGCCAGCAGCTTGGCCCTCGGACAGGGGGGGTCGAACAACGTCCTGACTTTC	CASSLALGQGGSNNVLTF
-	TRBV4-2	TRBJ2-2	TRBD2	15	TGTGCCAGCCGCCCGGGCGGGAGTTCCACCGGGGAGCTGTTTTTT	CASRPGGSSTGELFF
-	TRBV7-7	TRBJ2-5	-	15	TGTGCCAGCAGCTTACTCGGGAGTGGAGCAGAGACCCAGTACTTC	CASSLLGSGAETQYF
-	TRBV5-4	TRBJ1-2	-	12	TGTGCCAGCAGCTTGTCGCAGGCTGGCTACACCTTC	CASSLSQAGYTF
-	TRBV27	TRBJ2-5	-	15	TGTGCCAGCAGTTTCCAAGATGGGGGGGCAGAGACCCAGTACTTC	CASSFQDGGAETQYF
-	TRBV6-5	TRBJ1-3	-	15	TGTGCCAGCAGTTACTCAGGGAGCTCTGGAAACACCATATATTTT	CASSYSGSSGNTIYF
-	TRBV7-9	TRBJ1-4	-	13	TGTGCCAGCCGCCGGGGGGCTAATGAAAAACTGTTTTTT	CASRRGANEKLFF
-	TRBV29-1	TRBJ2-3	-	13	TGCAGCGCTGGGGGGGGCGATCGCCATACGCAGTATTTT	CSAGGGDRHTQYF
-	TRBV19	TRBJ2-6	-	18	TGTGCCAGTAGTCTCTGCTCGACATCACAAAGTCGGGCCAACGTCCTGACTTTC	CASSLCSTSQSRANVLTF
-	TRBV18	TRBJ2-3	TRBD2	17	TGTGCCAGCTCACCTAATAGCGGGGGAGGAGGCGCAGATACGCAGTATTTT	CASSPNSGGGGADTQYF
-	TRBV28	TRBJ1-4	-	14	TGTGCCAGCAGTTTGGTCAGGGGCGGTGAAAAACTGTTTTTT	CASSLVRGGEKLFF
-	TRBV21-1	TRBJ1-1	-	16	TGTGCCAGCAGCAAAGCGGATAGGGTCGGGGACACTGAAGCTTTCTTT	CASSKADRVGDTEAFF
-	TRBV7-2	TRBJ1-2	-	15	TGTGCCAGCAGCTTGAACCAGGGGCGGCTATATGGCTACACCTTC	CASSLNQGRLYGYTF
-	TRBV7-3	TRBJ2-7	-	13	TGTGCCAGCAGCCCCGGGGGTGTTGACGAGCAGTACTTC	CASSPGGVDEQYF
-	TRBV19	TRBJ2-1	-	14	TGTGCCAGTAGTACCCTCCCCCGCGGGGATGAGCAGTTCTTC	CASSTLPRGDEQFF
once	TRBV20-1	TRBJ1-2	-	11	TGCAGTGCTAAACAGGGAGGGGGCTACACCTTC	CSAKQGGGYTF
-	TRBV27	TRBJ2-1	-	11	TGTGCCAGCAGTTTGGCGGGTGAGCAGTTCTTC	CASSLAGEQFF
-	TRBV19	TRBJ1-3	TRBD1	16	TGTGCCAGTAGTAAACGGGACAGCACCTCTGGAAACACCATATATTTT	CASSKRDSTSGNTIYF
-	TRBV4-2	TRBJ2-5	TRBD2	16	TGTGCCAGCAGCCAATCCGCCGGGGGGGGAGTAGAGACCCAGTACTTC	CASSQSAGGGVETQYF
-	TRBV5-1	TRBJ1-1	-	15	TGCGCCAGCAGCTTGGGGCCTCAGCGGGGCACTGAAGCTTTCTTT	CASSLGPQRGTEAFF
-	TRBV6-6	TRBJ2-1	TRBD2	14	TGTGCCAGCAGCCCAGCGGGGGCGGGGTATGAGCAGTTCTTC	CASSPAGAGYEQFF
-	TRBV19	TRBJ2-1	-	12	TGTGCCAGTATCGGGACTTACAATGAGCAGTTCTTC	CASIGTYNEQFF
-	TRBV5-4	TRBJ2-2	TRBD2	15	TGTGCCAGCAGCTTGGGACTAGCGGGGGCCGGGGAGCTGTTTTTT	CASSLGLAGAGELFF
-	TRBV4-1	TRBJ2-5	TRBD2	16	TGCGCCAGCAGCCAAGTGGGCGGGGGGCTTCAAGAGACCCAGTACTTC	CASSQVGGGLQETQYF
-	TRBV5-1	TRBJ2-2	-	14	TGCGCCAGCAGCTTTTCGGGGGACACCGGGGAGCTGTTTTTT	CASSFSGDTGELFF
-	TRBV4-1	TRBJ2-7	TRBD2	16	TGCGCCAGCAGCCAGGACCCCGGGACTAACCCATCCGAGCAGTACTTC	CASSQDPGTNPSEQYF
-	TRBV7-2	TRBJ2-1	TRBD2	16	TGTGCCAGCAGCCCCCGTGGGGGGGGCTCCTACAATGAGCAGTTCTTC	CASSPRGGGSYNEQFF
-	TRBV28	TRBJ2-1	-	15	TGTGCCAGCAGGTCCACTAGTTCGTCCTACAATGAGCAGTTCTTC	CASRSTSSSYNEQFF
-	TRBV29-1	TRBJ2-3	-	11	TGCAGCGTCCACGACAGGTCCCCGCAGTATTTT	CSVHDRSPQYF
-	TRBV28	TRBJ2-3	TRBD1	12	TGTGCCAGCACCGACAGGGGACCAACGCAGTATTTT	CASTDRGPTQYF
-	TRBV6-1	TRBJ2-3	-	14	TGTGCCAGCAGTCCCCGGGGGTGGGCAGATACGCAGTATTTT	CASSPRGWADTQYF
-	TRBV19	TRBJ2-7	TRBD1	16	TGTGCCAGTCGAGCCCCACCGGGACAGGGGAGGGACGAGCAGTACTTC	CASRAPPGQGRDEQYF
-	TRBV28	TRBJ1-4	-	14	TGTGCCAGCAGTCCGCGATTGGTTAAAGAAAAACTGTTTTTT	CASSPRLVKEKLFF